The 15 T cell receptor beta chains below all came from one sample that was sequenced in a study of T-cell memory formation after mild COVID-19. TCRdb passed the 5' RACE reads through MiXCR, listing each CDR3 protein once. This table holds about 200,000 distinct CDR3 sequences, 16% found once. The sample was PBMCs or a T cell subset sorted from them (not recorded which). All receptors derive from an adult woman who had mild COVID-19 (a few samples of this study predate the infection). Cell type and time point are not known.

This clonotype was detected a few times. This chain uses TRBV6-5 with TRBJ2-7; possibly TRBD1 or TRBD2 for D (6 bases each). The CDR3 runs to 14 residues. The germline V gene encodes CDR1 MNHEY and CDR2 SVGAGI. V dropped 5 bases and J dropped 6 bases, with 17 bases sitting between them. The CDR3 DNA reads TGTGCCAGCAGTGAAGGGGGGCCTAAGCGCGAGCAGTACTTC. As protein: CASSEGGPKREQYF.

This clonotype was counted at least ten times. The J gene is TRBJ2-4, the V gene TRBV6-1; D is ambiguous. Germline V gene data show CDR1 as MNHNS and CDR2 as SASEGT. Trimming stripped 6 bases from V and 1 base from J, with 10 bases between. The CDR3 contains 14 residues. CDR3 bases: TGTGCCAGCAGGAGAAACTCGGCCAAAAACATTCAGTACTTC. Protein: CASRRNSAKNIQYF.

This clonotype occurred once. The CDR3: CASSVKGGGTDTQYF. CDR3 sequence (DNA): TGTGCCAGCAGCGTAAAAGGGGGGGGCACAGATACGCAGTATTTT. This rearrangement joins TRBV9 to TRBJ2-3; D perhaps matches TRBD2 (7 bases). This CDR3 contains 15 residues. Trimming stripped 1 base from V and 1 base from J, with 10 bases between. Germline-derived CDR1 and CDR2 are SGDLS and YYNGEE.

This clonotype was counted between two and nine times. The CDR3 is CASSTNRVDFGTDTQYF. The CDR3 region has the DNA TGTGCCAGCTCAACTAACAGGGTGGACTTCGGAACAGATACGCAGTATTTT. This chain joins TRBV18 and TRBJ2-3; possibly TRBD1 for D (6 bases). In germline, CDR1 is KGHSH, CDR2 LQKENI. The CDR3 runs 17 residues. Trimming shortened V by 5 bases and J by 3 bases, and 21 bases separated the two germline ends.

The CDR3 loop reads CASSLWAEAFF. CDR3 DNA: TGTGCCAGCAGCTTATGGGCAGAAGCTTTCTTT. The chain joins TRBV7-9 to TRBJ1-1, with D unresolved. Deletions cut 2 bases from V and 8 bases from J, with 6 bases between. The CDR3 is 11 residues long. The germline gives CDR1 SEHNR, CDR2 FQNEAQ (reference sequence).

J is TRBJ2-3 and V is TRBV6-5, with 10 bases that match TRBD2. Germline V gene lookup returns CDR1 MNHEY and CDR2 SVGAGI. The CDR3 runs 17 residues. V lost 0 bases, J lost 2 bases, and 5 bases stayed unmatched. The CDR3 reads CASSYSTLAGVTDTQYF. CDR3 DNA: TGTGCCAGCAGTTACTCGACCCTAGCGGGGGTCACAGATACGCAGTATTTT.

In this sample, this clonotype turned up many times. The rearrangement joins TRBV20-1 to TRBJ2-5; D not certain. CDR1 and CDR2 from the germline V gene are DFQATT and SNEGSKA (reference sequence). This CDR3 is 15 amino acids long. The ends were cut back, 6 bases at V and 6 bases at J, with 23 bases in the middle. The CDR3 bases are TGCAGTGCCCAGAACGCGGAAGATTCAAAGCAGACCCAGTACTTC. This translates into CSAQNAEDSKQTQYF.

This clonotype appeared a few times. V and J are TRBV2 and TRBJ1-2, with D tentatively TRBD1 (5 bases). The CDR3 is 16 residues long. The germline V gene has CDR1 SNHLY and CDR2 FYNNEI. V was clipped by 0 bases and J by 1 base, with 12 bases between them. CDR3 nucleotide sequence: TGTGCCAGCAGTGAAGCGCGCGGGACTGGTAACTATGGCTACACCTTC. Translated, it gives CASSEARGTGNYGYTF. Full variable domain (missing parts from reference TRBV2 and TRBJ1-2): EPEVTQTPSHQVTQMGQEVILRCVPISNHLYFYWYRQILGQKVEFLVSFYNNEISEKSEIFDDQFSVERPDGSNFTLKIRSTKLEDSAMYFCASSEARGTGNYGYTFGSGTRLTVV.

This chain links TRBV11-3 with TRBJ2-7, with 8 nucleotides matching TRBD1. The junction had 4 bases not matched to a gene; V was cut back by 0 bases and J by 3 bases. Germline V CDR1 and CDR2: SGHNT, YENEEA. CDR3 size: 15 residues. CDR3 nucleotides: TGTGCCAGCAGCTTAGACCCCGGGACAGGCTACGAGCAGTACTTC. It yields the protein CASSLDPGTGYEQYF.

This chain uses TRBV5-1 with TRBJ1-2, with no clear D. Germline V gives CDR1 SGHRS, CDR2 YFSETQ. The CDR3 is 14 amino acids. The V end was cut by 3 bases, the J end by 3 bases, with 12 bases between. The CDR3 DNA reads TGCGCCAGCAGCTCCGGGGAGTTCGACTATGGCTACACCTTC. Residues: CASSSGEFDYGYTF.

This clonotype was counted between two and nine times. The rearrangement uses TRBV15 and TRBJ2-7; TRBD2 agrees at 8 bases. CDR3 length: 16 residues. In germline, CDR1 is LNHNV, CDR2 YYDKDF (reference sequence). With 1 base clipped from V and 5 bases from J, the junction kept 10 bases outside the gene matches. The CDR3 loop reads CATSRALRGGTNEQYF. CDR3 in DNA: TGTGCCACCAGCAGAGCCTTACGGGGGGGCACCAACGAGCAGTACTTC.

The V call is TRBV19, the J call TRBJ1-6; D ambiguous. The CDR3 extends over 16 amino acids. Germline V gene sequence: CDR1 LNHDA, CDR2 SQIVND (reference sequence). Trimming cost V 5 bases and J 2 bases, with 13 bases left between them. The CDR3 nucleotides read TGTGCCAGTAGTGCCCCGGCAGGAACCTATAATTCACCCCTCCACTTT. The encoded protein is CASSAPAGTYNSPLHF.

This clonotype has more than one count but fewer than ten. V and J are TRBV11-2 and TRBJ2-7, with D possibly called TRBD1 or TRBD2 (6 bases each). CDR1 and CDR2 (germline): SGHAT, FQNNGV. This CDR3 is built from 15 residues. With 5 bases removed from V and 3 bases from J, the gap between germline ends came to 17 bases. CDR3: CASSPQGGGRYEQYF. The DNA of the CDR3 is TGTGCCAGCAGCCCACAAGGGGGAGGCCGCTACGAGCAGTACTTC.

The genes are TRBV6-5 and TRBJ2-5, with a tentative D call TRBD2 (6 bases). Germline CDR1 and CDR2: MNHEY and SVGAGI. This CDR3 has 13 amino acids. Trimming removed 6 bases from V and 7 bases from J, with 15 bases in between. CDR3 DNA sequence: TGTGCCAGCAGCGGGGGTCCCCCCCCGACCCAGTACTTC. Amino acids: CASSGGPPPTQYF.

This clonotype has just a few counts. This chain links TRBV29-1 with TRBJ2-2; D possibly corresponds to TRBD1 (5 bases). The CDR3 totals 15 residues. Germline values: CDR1 SQVTM, CDR2 ANQGSEA. V was trimmed by 7 bases and J by 0 bases, leaving 15 bases between them. The CDR3 sequence is CSALGHETNTGELFF. CDR3 DNA: TGCAGCGCATTAGGACACGAAACGAACACCGGGGAGCTGTTTTTT.